Listed here is a single TCR beta chain. TCRdb keeps only in-frame clones here, not all; method: immunoSEQ multiplex PCR. Of about 270,000 clones listed, just under 90% are singletons. The data belong to a study of blood T cell repertoires in COVID-19. Those enrolled, adults aged about 18 to 89 years, came from 24 US areas. Participant-given clinical history determined each cohort assignment. This receptor was obtained from a young woman with acute COVID-19. Input material: PBMCs or T cells enriched from blood (not recorded which).

The CDR3 DNA follows: TGTGCCAGCAGTGGTACAGGGCTCGCGACTGAAGCTTTCTTT. Protein: CASSGTGLATEAFF. J is TRBJ1-1 and V is TRBV6-4, with D tentatively TRBD1 (6 bases). V lost 4 bases to trimming and J lost 5 bases, with 14 bases between them. The germline V gene has CDR1 MRHNA and CDR2 SNTAGT. The CDR3 runs 14 residues.